The 14 T cell receptor beta chains given below trace back to one sample, sequenced in a study of blood T cells in healthy people across ages. A second PCR, run for about 7 to 11 cycles, used a sample-barcoded 5' primer plus a J-beta primer mix. TCRdb called the 5' RACE reads again in MiXCR, with one record for every CDR3 protein. This table holds approximately 1,700,000 distinct CDR3 sequences, about 39% found once. Sequencing was carried out using blood. The receptors shown here come from a human donor in good health.

The chain carries TRBV20-1 and TRBJ2-1; TRBD1 matches 8 bases. Germline V gene lookup returns CDR1 DFQATT and CDR2 SNEGSKA (reference sequence). The CDR3 extends over 14 amino acids. V lost 5 bases and J lost 6; bases outside the gene matches: 9. The CDR3 bases are TGCAGTGCTCGATGGAACAGGGGGATCAATGAGCAGTTCTTC. Protein: CSARWNRGINEQFF.

Many counts were recorded for this clonotype. The chain recombines TRBV28 with TRBJ2-4; no clear D gene. V was clipped by 3 bases and J by 8 bases, with 14 bases between them. The CDR3 is made up of 14 amino acids. Germline lookup yields CDR1 MDHEN and CDR2 SYDVKM. CDR3 amino acids: CASSLGGPTDIQYF. The CDR3 nucleotides are TGTGCCAGCAGTTTGGGCGGCCCGACGGACATTCAGTACTTC.

This clonotype was seen more than once but under ten times. The chain recombines TRBV28 with TRBJ2-4; the match to TRBD1 covers 7 bases. The last part of the DNA fits TRBJ2-7 better; the J call may be wrong. The CDR3 sequence is 14 residues long. Germline CDR1 reads MDHEN; CDR2 reads SYDVKM. Written as DNA, the CDR3 is TGTGCCAGCAGCTCCGGGACAGTCATGTTCGAGCAGTACTTC. Translated: CASSSGTVMFEQYF.

This clonotype has a handful of counts. This sequence joins TRBV3-1 and TRBJ2-1; 7 bases are shared with TRBD1. Germline lookup yields CDR1 LGHDT and CDR2 YNNKEL (reference sequence). The CDR3 is made up of 16 amino acids. Losses at the gene ends were 4 bases for V and 7 bases for J; bases not matched to a gene: 13. The DNA for the CDR3 is TGTGCCAGCAGCCCAACAGGGGCCGTTTCTAGTAATGAGCAGTTCTTC. This encodes CASSPTGAVSSNEQFF.

This clonotype was detected only a few times. V is TRBV28 and J is TRBJ2-1; 8 bases are shared with TRBD2. Germline V gives CDR1 MDHEN, CDR2 SYDVKM. The CDR3 spans 15 residues. After removal of 6 bases from V and 5 bases from J, the junction contained 9 bases not matched to a gene. For the CDR3, the DNA is TGTGCCAGCAGACAAAGCGGGGGTATCGACAATGAGCAGTTCTTC. It translates to CASRQSGGIDNEQFF.

The V and J genes are TRBV4-3 and TRBJ2-3; D not resolved. In germline, CDR1 is LGHNA, CDR2 YSLEER. V dropped 0 bases and J dropped 7 bases, with 5 bases sitting between them. The CDR3 covers 12 residues. This chain's CDR3 is CASSQDRNTQYF. The CDR3 nucleotides are TGCGCCAGCAGCCAAGATCGAAATACGCAGTATTTT.

Points on this clonotype: The junction departs from germline at one end; a sequencing error may be responsible. J is TRBJ2-7 and V is TRBV7-9; D remains ambiguous. The CDR3 has 12 residues. CDR1 and CDR2 from the germline V gene are SEHNR and FQNEAQ (reference sequence). The CDR3, as DNA: TGTGTCAGCAGCGTAACCTCCTACGAGCAGTACTTC. It translates to CVSSVTSYEQYF.

This sequence joins TRBV6-1 and TRBJ2-5; TRBD2 matches 11 bases. CDR1 MNHNS and CDR2 SASEGT come from the germline V gene. Losses at the gene ends were 7 bases for V and 4 bases for J; bases not matched to a gene: 11. The CDR3 contains 16 residues. The CDR3 DNA reads TGTGCCAGCACGGAAGGTAGCGGGGGGGATCGAGAGACCCAGTACTTC. Residues: CASTEGSGGDRETQYF.

The chain links TRBV7-2 to TRBJ2-5, with 8 bases aligning to TRBD1. Looked up from germline, CDR1 is SGHTA and CDR2 is FQGNSA. The CDR3 has 17 residues. Germline trimming cut 1 base from V and 2 bases from J; bases unmatched to any gene: 9. The CDR3 loop reads CASSLVPTGGGQETQYF. Here the CDR3 DNA reads TGTGCCAGCAGCTTAGTTCCCACAGGGGGTGGTCAAGAGACCCAGTACTTC.

This sequence joins TRBV9 and TRBJ2-1, with 12 bases that match TRBD2. This CDR3 comprises 14 residues. Germline CDR1 SGDLS, CDR2 YYNGEE. V gave up 7 bases and J gave up 7 bases; unmatched junction bases: 6. CDR3 residues: CASASSGGANEQFF. The DNA for the CDR3 is TGTGCCAGCGCGTCTAGCGGGGGGGCAAATGAGCAGTTCTTC.

The table lists this clonotype with many counts. The V gene is TRBV11-1, the J gene TRBJ1-2; D perhaps matches TRBD1 (5 bases). The CDR3 covers 13 residues. The V gene lost 5 bases and the J gene lost 3 bases, with 10 bases spanning the gap. Germline loops: CDR1 SGHAT, CDR2 FQDESV (reference sequence). CDR3 in amino acids: CASSQGRYYGYTF. The CDR3 nucleotides read TGTGCCAGCAGCCAGGGACGGTACTATGGCTACACCTTC.

The chain has TRBV6-1 and TRBJ1-6; possibly TRBD1 for D (5 bases). V gave up 1 base and J gave up 4 bases, with 14 bases separating them. CDR1 and CDR2 (germline): MNHNS, SASEGT. The CDR3 contains 17 residues. CDR3 sequence: CASSEGGGARYNSPLHF. The CDR3 DNA reads TGTGCCAGCAGTGAAGGCGGGGGAGCACGGTATAATTCACCCCTCCACTTT.

This clonotype was observed a handful of times. The gene calls are TRBV29-1 and TRBJ1-2; D is unclear. The CDR3 sequence is 10 residues long. Germline V CDR1 and CDR2: SQVTM, ANQGSEA. V shed 5 bases and J shed 12 bases, with 13 bases lying between them. The CDR3 bases are TGCAGCGTTCCGGACCCAAAGCACACCTTC. This gives the protein CSVPDPKHTF.

This clonotype turned up a few times. The V gene is TRBV7-6, the J gene TRBJ2-7; D possibly matches TRBD1 or TRBD2 (7 bases each). The V end lost 6 bases, the J end lost 1 base, and 19 bases lay between the germline ends. CDR1 is SGHVS and CDR2 is FNYEAQ in the germline V gene. This CDR3 spans 16 amino acids. The CDR3, as DNA: TGTGCCAGCAGTCCAGGGGGAGGGGGGAAGTCCTACGAGCAGTACTTC. It specifies CASSPGGGGKSYEQYF.